This entry lists 2 T cell receptor beta chains sequenced from one sample in a study of persistence of HIV-infected CD4 T cells. Lysates of CMV-infected fibroblasts at approximately 9.4 ug/mL stimulated these cells. Responding CD4+ T cells were sorted by upregulation of both CD40 ligand and CD69. No antigen has been identified for these receptors. The libraries were made with immunoSEQ version 4 in survey mode. Sequencing was performed with immunoSEQ multiplex PCR; in TCRdb, only in-frame clones are kept and a portion is missing. The sample records under 20,000 clones, approximately 78% being singletons. The sample in question was CD4+ T cells sorted from PBMCs after roughly 18-hour stimulation, obtained from a patient who received antiretroviral therapy. These receptors were taken from an adult man with HIV who was CMV-seropositive.

V and J are TRBV9 and TRBJ2-1; 11 bases are shared with TRBD2. From germline, CDR1 is SGDLS and CDR2 YYNGEE. V trimming: 0 bases; J trimming: 6 bases; junction bases outside the gene matches: 11. This CDR3 is built from 18 residues. The DNA for the CDR3 is TGTGCCAGCAGCGTAGGGGGAGGGGGACTAGCGGCTACCAATGAGCAGTTCTTC. Its protein product is CASSVGGGGLAATNEQFF.

V gene TRBV15 combines with J gene TRBJ2-5, with D hard to call. The CDR3 is 15 residues long. The V end lost 1 base, the J end lost 4 bases, and 13 bases lay between the germline ends. Germline values: CDR1 LNHNV, CDR2 YYDKDF (reference sequence). CDR3 amino acids: CATSRGGPSGETQYF. The CDR3 DNA sequence: TGTGCCACCAGCAGAGGAGGCCCATCGGGAGAGACCCAGTACTTC.